This T cell receptor beta chain emerged from a study of blood T cell repertoires in COVID-19. Study at large: Nucleic acid was either cDNA or gDNA, and it came from T cells, B-cell-depleted T cells, or PBMCs.

This table comes from immunoSEQ multiplex PCR, and its TCRdb copy is limited to in-frame clones, with some not included. The sample comprises 90,000 to 110,000 clones, 75% to 85% of which are singletons, and 7.9% rests with the top ten. Germline loops: CDR1 MGHRA, CDR2 YSYEKL. J lost 9 bases, V lost 1 base, and 6 bases had no gene match. The CDR3 has 14 residues. The sample was peripheral blood. The receptor comes from a woman of 80 years or more with active or convalescent COVID-19. The chain recombines TRBV4-1 with TRBJ2-1; 7 positions agree with TRBD2. In DNA, the CDR3 is TGCGCCAGCAGCCAAGTGGGACTACGGCTTGAGCAGTTCTTC. Translating it yields CASSQVGLRLEQFF.